Reported below is one T cell receptor (beta chain). This sample is drawn from a study of blood T cell repertoires in COVID-19. Study-level information: Collection of acute and convalescent COVID-19 samples took place in the United States, Italy and Spain. From T cells, B-cell-depleted T cells, or PBMCs came the material, which was cDNA or gDNA.

The repertoire was sequenced with immunoSEQ multiplex PCR; TCRdb's copy has only in-frame clones and lacks some. The table lists under 300,000 clones, roughly 86% of them singletons. V was pared by 6 bases and J by 7 bases, with 13 bases between. The CDR3 has 14 residues. Germline CDR1 and CDR2: MNHEY and SVGAGI. The chain combines TRBV6-5 with TRBJ1-6; possible D gene TRBD1, 5 bases. This sequence originates from a woman between 65 and 79 years old with active or convalescent COVID-19. The sequencing input was peripheral blood. The CDR3 DNA is TGTGCCAGCAGAGCGGGGCGTCGGAATTCACCCCTCCACTTT. It specifies CASRAGRRNSPLHF.